The rows below give T cell receptor beta chains drawn from one sample of a study of technical replicates of blood from a handful of donors. Some clones are missing from TCRdb's copy, which holds only in-frame ones; the method was immunoSEQ multiplex PCR. There are tens of thousands of clones in the sample; 90% to 95% occur only once, and about 0.23% lies in the top ten. Sequencing used T cells isolated from PBMCs. These receptors originate from a human donor in good health. Each CDR3 is given with its conserved first and last residue. Each record gives: CDR3 DNA, CDR3 protein, J gene, D gene, clone size, V gene. A D gene is named only where the DNA matches it firmly. A row's size may be missing; if present it is once, few, many or a size class.

CDR3 DNA: TGCGCCAGCAGAAGGGAGTTCGCAGGGGGCCCGAACACTGAAGCTTTCTTT
CDR3 protein: CASRREFAGGPNTEAFF
J gene: TRBJ1-1
D gene: TRBD1
clone size: -
V gene: TRBV10-2

CDR3 DNA: TGTGCCAGCAGTTTATGGGGCAGGGGGAGAGCTTTCTTT
CDR3 protein: CASSLWGRGRAFF
J gene: TRBJ1-1
D gene: TRBD1
clone size: once
V gene: TRBV28

CDR3 DNA: TGTGCCAGCAGTCGGACTAGCGGGGGGTCAGATACGCAGTATTTT
CDR3 protein: CASSRTSGGSDTQYF
J gene: TRBJ2-3
D gene: TRBD2
clone size: -
V gene: TRBV6-4

CDR3 DNA: TGTGCCATCACAAACACCCCCGATCAGCCCCAGCATTTT
CDR3 protein: CAITNTPDQPQHF
J gene: TRBJ1-5
D gene: -
clone size: -
V gene: TRBV10-3

CDR3 DNA: TGTGCCTGGAGTGTACTGTATAGGGGGCCTGAAGCTTTCTTT
CDR3 protein: CAWSVLYRGPEAFF
J gene: TRBJ1-1
D gene: TRBD1
clone size: -
V gene: TRBV30

CDR3 DNA: TGTGCCATCCGCCCCCAGGGGGCTCTCGGCTACACCTTC
CDR3 protein: CAIRPQGALGYTF
J gene: TRBJ1-2
D gene: TRBD1
clone size: once
V gene: TRBV10-3

CDR3 DNA: TGTGCCAGCAGTTTCCTAAGGACAGGCAATCAGCCCCAGCATTTT
CDR3 protein: CASSFLRTGNQPQHF
J gene: TRBJ1-5
D gene: -
clone size: -
V gene: TRBV28

CDR3 DNA: TGTGCCATCAGTGTAGCGGGAAAACAAGAGACCCAGTACTTC
CDR3 protein: CAISVAGKQETQYF
J gene: TRBJ2-5
D gene: TRBD2
clone size: -
V gene: TRBV10-3

CDR3 DNA: TGCGCCAGCAGCCAAGTGTTAGTACGGGGACAGGGGCTCCGAGGATATAATTCACCCCTCCACTTT
CDR3 protein: CASSQVLVRGQGLRGYNSPLHF
J gene: TRBJ1-6
D gene: TRBD1
clone size: -
V gene: TRBV4-1

CDR3 DNA: TGTGCCAGCAGCCAGACAGAAAAGGATACGCAGTATTTT
CDR3 protein: CASSQTEKDTQYF
J gene: TRBJ2-3
D gene: -
clone size: once
V gene: TRBV7-9

CDR3 DNA: TGTGCCAGCAGCTTAGCTTTGGGGACTAGCGGCACAGATACGCAGTATTTT
CDR3 protein: CASSLALGTSGTDTQYF
J gene: TRBJ2-3
D gene: TRBD2
clone size: -
V gene: TRBV7-9

CDR3 DNA: TGTGCCAGCAGCTTAGATAAGGGAGCAGGTTCAGGGGGCAACCAAGAGACCCAGTACTTC
CDR3 protein: CASSLDKGAGSGGNQETQYF
J gene: TRBJ2-5
D gene: TRBD1
clone size: -
V gene: TRBV11-3

CDR3 DNA: TGTGCCAGCAGCGGGGACAGGCAACAAGAGACCCAGTACTTC
CDR3 protein: CASSGDRQQETQYF
J gene: TRBJ2-5
D gene: TRBD1
clone size: -
V gene: TRBV7-9

CDR3 DNA: TGCAGTGCTTGGGACTGGGGGACCCAGTACTTC
CDR3 protein: CSAWDWGTQYF
J gene: TRBJ2-5
D gene: -
clone size: few
V gene: TRBV20-1

CDR3 DNA: TGTGCCAGCAGCCAAGATCCGTTGAACACTGAAGCTTTCTTT
CDR3 protein: CASSQDPLNTEAFF
J gene: TRBJ1-1
D gene: -
clone size: -
V gene: TRBV4-2

CDR3 DNA: TGTGCCAGCAGTTTATCCTTGGGGGCGCTGGGCGGGGAGCTGTTTTTT
CDR3 protein: CASSLSLGALGGELFF
J gene: TRBJ2-2
D gene: -
clone size: -
V gene: TRBV27

CDR3 DNA: TGTGCCAGCACCTTAAGGGTCTTTAAGGACAGGGGGCGCGAGCAGTACTTC
CDR3 protein: CASTLRVFKDRGREQYF
J gene: TRBJ2-7
D gene: TRBD1
clone size: -
V gene: TRBV28

CDR3 DNA: TGCGCCAGCAGCCTCGGACAGGGGATCTACGAGCAGTACTTC
CDR3 protein: CASSLGQGIYEQYF
J gene: TRBJ2-7
D gene: TRBD1
clone size: -
V gene: TRBV5-1

CDR3 DNA: TGCGCCAGCAGCCCCCCCCAAACTAGCTACGAGCAGTACTTC
CDR3 protein: CASSPPQTSYEQYF
J gene: TRBJ2-7
D gene: -
clone size: -
V gene: TRBV4-1

CDR3 DNA: TGTGCTAGTGGTTTGATTTCATTTCAGGGGGACCAACCTGCCTCTGGGGCCAACGTCCTGACTTTC
CDR3 protein: CASGLISFQGDQPASGANVLTF
J gene: TRBJ2-6
D gene: TRBD1
clone size: -
V gene: TRBV12-5

CDR3 DNA: TGTGCCAGCTCACGGGCTAGCGGACCGAATGAGCAGTTCTTC
CDR3 protein: CASSRASGPNEQFF
J gene: TRBJ2-1
D gene: TRBD2
clone size: -
V gene: TRBV18

CDR3 DNA: TGCGCCAGTGGACAGGGCGACCTTACTCGCTACACCTTC
CDR3 protein: CASGQGDLTRYTF
J gene: TRBJ1-2
D gene: TRBD1
clone size: -
V gene: TRBV10-2

CDR3 DNA: TGTGCCAGCAGCAAAGGCGCTTTTCAGGGACTAGCGGGACGCACAGATACGCAGTATTTT
CDR3 protein: CASSKGAFQGLAGRTDTQYF
J gene: TRBJ2-3
D gene: TRBD2
clone size: -
V gene: TRBV7-8

CDR3 DNA: TGTGCCAGCAGCTTGTGCGTACGATTACAAGAGACCCAGTACTTC
CDR3 protein: CASSLCVRLQETQYF
J gene: TRBJ2-5
D gene: -
clone size: -
V gene: TRBV7-7